This T cell receptor beta chain appears in the sequencing data of a study of T cell changes during pregnancy in multiple sclerosis. Method: immunoSEQ multiplex PCR; TCRdb's copy keeps in-frame clones and lacks some. Altogether 110,000 or so clones are present, around 93% being singletons, with the ten largest covering less than 7.5%. Germline CDR1 reads MNHNS; CDR2 reads SASEGT. The CDR3 runs to 15 residues. Trimming stripped 5 bases from V and 4 bases from J, with 14 bases between. The chain combines TRBV6-1 with TRBJ1-4, with D perhaps TRBD1 (5 bases). The sequence was collected from a female donor with multiple sclerosis, enrolled in a pregnancy study. This material consisted of peripheral blood, taken before pregnancy. The CDR3 region is CASSQRQPFNEKLFF. DNA for the CDR3: TGTGCCAGCAGTCAAAGACAGCCCTTTAATGAAAAACTGTTTTTT.